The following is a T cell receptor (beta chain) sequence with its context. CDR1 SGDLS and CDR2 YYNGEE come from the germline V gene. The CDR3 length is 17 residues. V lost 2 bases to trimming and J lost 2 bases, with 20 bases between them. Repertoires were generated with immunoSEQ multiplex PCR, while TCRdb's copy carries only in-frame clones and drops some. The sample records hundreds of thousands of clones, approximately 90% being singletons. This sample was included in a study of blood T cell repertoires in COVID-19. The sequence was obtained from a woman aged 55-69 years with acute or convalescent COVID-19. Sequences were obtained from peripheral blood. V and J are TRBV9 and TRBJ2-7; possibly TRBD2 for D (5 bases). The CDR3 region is CASSVPRPWTAPYEQYF. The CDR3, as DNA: TGTGCCAGCAGCGTCCCCCGGCCCTGGACTGCCCCCTACGAGCAGTACTTC.